The 28 T cell receptor beta chains below come from one sample, sequenced in a study of T cell responses to AZD1222 COVID-19 vaccine. TCRdb's table, derived via immunoSEQ multiplex PCR, lists solely in-frame clones and lacks some. The data contain roughly 200,000 clones, less than 95% of them singletons. The material was peripheral blood, obtained 28 days after the second dose of the MenACWY control vaccine. These receptors were obtained from an adult who received the MenACWY meningococcal vaccine as a control.

V gene TRBV5-4 combines with J gene TRBJ2-7, with TRBD2 matching over 11 bases. CDR3 length equals 17 residues. V was pared by 3 bases and J by 0 bases, with 8 bases of the junction left unmatched. Germline CDR1 reads SGHNT; CDR2 reads YYREEE (reference sequence). The CDR3 DNA follows: TGTGCCAGCAGCTGGGGGGTAGCGGGAGGGTCCTCCTACGAGCAGTACTTC. Amino acid sequence: CASSWGVAGGSSYEQYF.

This clone was seen just once. The V and J genes are TRBV16 and TRBJ2-7, with D perhaps TRBD1 (5 bases). Germline loops: CDR1 KGHSY, CDR2 FQNENV. V was clipped by 4 bases and J by 1 base, with 11 bases between them. This CDR3 region has 14 residues. The CDR3 DNA reads TGTGCCAGCAGCCCCCTGGGGCTATCCTACGAGCAGTACTTC. This codes for CASSPLGLSYEQYF.

The chain is built from TRBV3-1 (or the pseudogene TRBV3-2) and TRBJ2-1; D is perhaps TRBD2 (6 bases). The length of the CDR3 is 17 residues. The V gene lost 1 base and the J gene lost 1 base, with 14 bases spanning the gap. CDR1 and CDR2 from the germline V gene are LGHDT and YNNKEL (reference sequence). CDR3: CASSQVTGVRSYNEQFF. The CDR3 nucleotides are TGTGCCAGCAGCCAAGTGACGGGAGTAAGGTCCTACAATGAGCAGTTCTTC.

The chain recombines TRBV5-4 with TRBJ1-6; no definite D call. The CDR3 contains 15 residues. Germline loops: CDR1 SGHNT, CDR2 YYREEE (reference sequence). V lost 4 bases to trimming and J lost 6 bases, with 14 bases between them. The CDR3 DNA follows: TGTGCCAGCAGCGCCGGGTCGTCATTTAATTCACCCCTCCACTTT. Its protein product is CASSAGSSFNSPLHF. Full variable domain (outside the CDR3, taken from reference TRBV5-4 and TRBJ1-6): ETGVTQSPTHLIKTRGQQVTLRCSSQSGHNTVSWYQQALGQGPQFIFQYYREEENGRGNFPPRFSGLQFPNYSSELNVNALELDDSALYLCASSAGSSFNSPLHFGNGTRLTVT.

This chain joins TRBV30 and TRBJ1-4; the D is unclear. CDR1 GTSNPN and CDR2 SVGIG come from the germline V gene (reference sequence). Deletions cut 5 bases from V and 1 base from J, with 5 bases between. The CDR3 runs 12 residues. CDR3 nucleotides: TGTGCCTGGTCGGGAACTAATGAAAAACTGTTTTTT. It encodes CAWSGTNEKLFF.

This chain connects TRBV6-5 to TRBJ1-3, with a tentative D call TRBD1 (5 bases). The CDR3 extends over 15 amino acids. The V end was cut by 8 bases, the J end by 0 bases, with 14 bases between. From germline, CDR1 is MNHEY and CDR2 SVGAGI. CDR3 sequence reads: CASRIQENSGNTIYF. For the CDR3, the DNA is TGTGCCAGCCGAATACAGGAAAACTCTGGAAACACCATATATTTT.

The rearrangement uses TRBV7-2 and TRBJ2-4; 7 bases map to TRBD2. The CDR3 extends over 14 amino acids. The germline V gene has CDR1 SGHTA and CDR2 FQGNSA. Losses at the gene ends were 1 base for V and 3 bases for J; bases not matched to a gene: 0. CDR3 in amino acids: CASSLGGGKNIQYF. Here the CDR3 DNA reads TGTGCCAGCAGCTTAGGGGGGGGCAAAAACATTCAGTACTTC.

In DNA, the CDR3 is TGCGCCAGCAGCTTGGATACAGGGTTAAAATCCTACGAGCAGTACTTC. Its translation: CASSLDTGLKSYEQYF. The chain couples TRBV5-1 to TRBJ2-7, with a weak D call TRBD1 (6 bases). The CDR3 runs to 16 residues. Trimming took off 0 bases at V and 1 base at J, with 14 bases between the two ends. Germline V CDR1 and CDR2: SGHRS, YFSETQ.

This clone was seen a handful of times. This chain joins TRBV5-4 and TRBJ2-7; D is uncertain. The germline V and J ends were trimmed by 1 base and 2 bases, with 1 base remaining between them. Germline V gives CDR1 SGHNT, CDR2 YYREEE (reference sequence). CDR3 length: 11 amino acids. CDR3 coding DNA: TGTGCCAGCAGCTTGACCTACGAGCAGTACTTC. Its protein is CASSLTYEQYF.

The chain links TRBV10-3 to TRBJ2-6; no firm D call. V was cut by 4 bases and J by 0 bases, with 16 bases left in between. CDR1 ENHRY and CDR2 SYGVKD come from the germline V gene. This CDR3 region has 18 residues. CDR3 in DNA: TGTGCCATCAGTGGGGAACATACTTTCAACTCTGGGGCCAACGTCCTGACTTTC. It yields the protein CAISGEHTFNSGANVLTF.

The CDR3 DNA reads TGTGCCAGCGAGAGGGTCGGGAACACTGAAGCTTTCTTT. Protein product: CASERVGNTEAFF. The gene calls are TRBV28 and TRBJ1-1; D remains ambiguous. V dropped 8 bases and J dropped 1 base, with 11 bases sitting between them. This CDR3 comprises 13 residues. Germline CDR1 MDHEN, CDR2 SYDVKM.

The chain couples TRBV24-1 to TRBJ2-7; D remains ambiguous. This CDR3 is 12 amino acids long. V lost 4 bases and J lost 8, with 11 bases in between. The germline V gene encodes CDR1 KGHDR and CDR2 SFDVKD. The DNA of the CDR3 is TGTGCCACCAGTGACCCCTCAGGCAAGCAGTACTTC. Encoded protein: CATSDPSGKQYF.

The chain has TRBV6-5 and TRBJ1-6; 10 bases align to TRBD1. The CDR3 extends over 15 amino acids. J gave up 8 bases and V 6 bases, and 7 bases lay outside the gene matches. Germline V gives CDR1 MNHEY, CDR2 SVGAGI. Written as DNA, the CDR3 is TGTGCCAGCAGACCCCCCGGACAGGGGGATTCACCCCTCCACTTT. Translating it yields CASRPPGQGDSPLHF.

The V and J genes are TRBV5-8 and TRBJ1-1, with D uncertain. Per germline, CDR1 SGHTS and CDR2 YDEGEE. The CDR3 length is 14 residues. V was clipped by 2 bases and J by 0 bases, with 8 bases between them. The chain's CDR3 is CASSLMRVNTEAFF. DNA for the CDR3: TGTGCCAGCAGCTTAATGAGGGTGAACACTGAAGCTTTCTTT.

The CDR3 nucleotides read TGCGCCAGCAGGAGGAACTGGACTAGCGGGAGACTAGAGACCCAGTACTTC. Amino acid sequence: CASRRNWTSGRLETQYF. V gene TRBV4-1 combines with J gene TRBJ2-5; the match to TRBD2 covers 13 bases. V lost 6 bases, J lost 4 bases, and 11 bases stayed unmatched. This CDR3 has 17 residues. The germline V gene has CDR1 MGHRA and CDR2 YSYEKL.

The V and J genes are TRBV6-5 and TRBJ2-7, with D unclear. Germline CDR1 MNHEY, CDR2 SVGAGI. Trimming cost V 1 base and J 6 bases, with 10 bases left between them. CDR3 size: 13 residues. CDR3 DNA: TGTGCCAGCAGTTACTTTACGGTGGGCGAGCAGTACTTC. It translates to CASSYFTVGEQYF.

The V gene is TRBV30, the J gene TRBJ2-7, with D uncertain. V dropped 4 bases and J dropped 3 bases, with 16 bases sitting between them. CDR3 size: 14 residues. Germline V gene sequence: CDR1 GTSNPN, CDR2 SVGIG (reference sequence). CDR3 coding DNA: TGTGCCTGGACACGATCGGGCTTGAGCTACGAGCAGTACTTC. It yields the protein CAWTRSGLSYEQYF.

This chain's CDR3 is CSVELRHTDTQYF. In DNA, the CDR3 is TGCAGCGTTGAACTGCGGCACACAGATACGCAGTATTTT. The J gene is TRBJ2-3, the V gene TRBV29-1, with no clear D. There are 13 residues in the CDR3. Trimming left V 2 bases short and J 2 bases short, with 8 bases between. Per the germline V gene, CDR1 is SQVTM and CDR2 is ANQGSEA.

This chain uses TRBV2 with TRBJ1-1; D unclear. Germline CDR1 SNHLY, CDR2 FYNNEI. V was clipped by 8 bases and J by 1 base, with 11 bases between them. The length of the CDR3 is 13 residues. CDR3 amino acids: CASEGQENTEAFF. CDR3 DNA: TGTGCCAGCGAGGGCCAGGAGAACACTGAAGCTTTCTTT. Full variable domain (remainder filled in from reference TRBV2 and TRBJ1-1): EPEVTQTPSHQVTQMGQEVILRCVPISNHLYFYWYRQILGQKVEFLVSFYNNEISEKSEIFDDQFSVERPDGSNFTLKIRSTKLEDSAMYFCASEGQENTEAFFGQGTRLTVV.

V is TRBV5-8 and J is TRBJ2-6; possible D gene TRBD2, 7 bases. V lost 4 bases, J lost 2 bases, and 16 bases lay in between. The length of the CDR3 is 17 residues. Looked up from germline, CDR1 is SGHTS and CDR2 is YDEGEE. CDR3 residues: CASSGFGGGAGANVLTF. Written as DNA, the CDR3 is TGTGCCAGCAGCGGCTTTGGGGGGGGCGCTGGGGCCAACGTCCTGACTTTC.

This chain joins TRBV5-1 and TRBJ2-7; D possibly matches TRBD1 or TRBD2 (5 bases each). The germline V gene has CDR1 SGHRS and CDR2 YFSETQ. CDR3 length: 12 amino acids. V lost 1 base, J lost 5 bases, and 7 bases lay in between. DNA of the CDR3: TGCGCCAGCAGCTTGAGAGGGGACGAGCAGTACTTC. It specifies CASSLRGDEQYF.

The chain combines TRBV19 with TRBJ2-2; possibly TRBD1 or TRBD2 for D (6 bases each). Germline V gene data show CDR1 as LNHDA and CDR2 as SQIVND (reference sequence). CDR3 length: 15 amino acids. V was pared by 6 bases and J by 7 bases, with 18 bases between. The CDR3 loop reads CASSPRGATGGELFF. CDR3 coding DNA: TGTGCCAGTAGCCCGAGGGGGGCCACAGGCGGGGAGCTGTTTTTT.

The rearrangement joins TRBV6-2 or TRBV6-3 to TRBJ1-1; weak D call: TRBD1 (6 bases). The CDR3 extends over 15 amino acids. V shed 4 bases and J shed 3 bases, with 15 bases lying between them. Looked up from germline, CDR1 is MNHEY and CDR2 is SVGEGT. In DNA form, the CDR3 reads TGTGCCAGCAGTTTCCCTTTGACAGGCGACACTGAAGCTTTCTTT. Translating gives CASSFPLTGDTEAFF.

The chain recombines TRBV4-1 with TRBJ1-2; 9 positions agree with TRBD1. The germline V gene encodes CDR1 MGHRA and CDR2 YSYEKL. This CDR3 spans 14 amino acids. The V gene end was trimmed by 1 base and the J gene end by 4 bases; junction bases not matched to a gene: 1. The CDR3 DNA sequence: TGCGCCAGCAGCCAAGTGGGACAGGGCTATGGCTACACCTTC. Translating it yields CASSQVGQGYGYTF.

This CDR3 reads CASSVTGLAGAEQYF. DNA for the CDR3: TGTGCCAGCAGCGTCACCGGACTAGCGGGAGCGGAGCAGTACTTC. The rearrangement joins TRBV9 to TRBJ2-7, with 13 nucleotides matching TRBD2. The CDR3 loop spans 15 amino acids. Trimming cost V 2 bases and J 7 bases; bases outside gene matches: 6. Germline V gene lookup returns CDR1 SGDLS and CDR2 YYNGEE.

The J gene is TRBJ2-2, the V gene TRBV2, with 9 bases identical to TRBD1. The germline CDR1 and CDR2 sequences are SNHLY and FYNNEI. There are 16 residues in the CDR3. After removal of 6 bases from V and 0 bases from J, the junction contained 5 bases not matched to a gene. CDR3 sequence reads: CASRRDRVANTGELFF. The CDR3 bases are TGTGCCAGCAGGCGGGACAGGGTCGCGAACACCGGGGAGCTGTTTTTT.

CDR3 nucleotides: TGTGCCAGCACGGCGGTCTCCTACGAGCAGTACTTC. Amino acids: CASTAVSYEQYF. The chain combines TRBV2 with TRBJ2-7; D unresolved. This CDR3 comprises 12 residues. In germline, CDR1 is SNHLY, CDR2 FYNNEI. With 7 bases removed from V and 0 bases from J, the gap between germline ends came to 7 bases.

The chain uses TRBV29-1 and TRBJ1-2, with D unclear. Per the germline V gene, CDR1 is SQVTM and CDR2 is ANQGSEA. Trimming removed 4 bases at V and 8 bases at J, with 5 bases between. The CDR3 has 9 amino acids. The CDR3 loop is CSVVPGYTF. The CDR3 DNA sequence: TGCAGCGTTGTACCGGGCTACACCTTC.